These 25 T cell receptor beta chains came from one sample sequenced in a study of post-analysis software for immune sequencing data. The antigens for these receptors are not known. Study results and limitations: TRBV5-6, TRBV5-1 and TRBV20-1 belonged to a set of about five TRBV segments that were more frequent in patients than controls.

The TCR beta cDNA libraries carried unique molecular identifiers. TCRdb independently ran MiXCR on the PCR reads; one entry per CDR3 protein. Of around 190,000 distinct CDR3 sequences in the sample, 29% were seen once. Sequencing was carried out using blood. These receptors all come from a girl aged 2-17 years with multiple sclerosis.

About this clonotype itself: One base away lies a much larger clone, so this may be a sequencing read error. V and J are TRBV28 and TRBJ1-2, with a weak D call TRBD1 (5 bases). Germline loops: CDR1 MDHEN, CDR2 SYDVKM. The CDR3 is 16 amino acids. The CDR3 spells CASSFVGRATNHGYTF. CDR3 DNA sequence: TGTGCCAGCAGTTTTGTGGGCAGGGCCACTAACCATGGCTACACCTTC.

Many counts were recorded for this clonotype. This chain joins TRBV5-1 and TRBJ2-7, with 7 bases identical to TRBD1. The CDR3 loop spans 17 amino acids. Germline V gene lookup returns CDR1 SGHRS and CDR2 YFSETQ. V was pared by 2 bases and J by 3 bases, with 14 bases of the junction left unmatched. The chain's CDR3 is CASSLGPPGQSYYEQYF. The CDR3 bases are TGCGCCAGCAGCTTAGGACCCCCGGGACAGTCTTACTACGAGCAGTACTTC.

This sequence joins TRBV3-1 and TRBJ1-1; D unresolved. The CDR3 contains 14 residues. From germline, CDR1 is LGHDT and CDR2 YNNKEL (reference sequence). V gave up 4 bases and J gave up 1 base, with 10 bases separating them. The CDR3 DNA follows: TGTGCCAGCAGCCCAGATGGTAGGAACACTGAAGCTTTCTTT. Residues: CASSPDGRNTEAFF.

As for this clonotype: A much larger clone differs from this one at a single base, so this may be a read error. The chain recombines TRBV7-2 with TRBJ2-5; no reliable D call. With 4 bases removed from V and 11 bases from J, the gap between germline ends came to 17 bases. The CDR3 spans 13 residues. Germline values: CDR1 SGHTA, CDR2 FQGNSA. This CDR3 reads CASSSGRRNEQYF. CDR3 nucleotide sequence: TGTGCCAGCAGCTCCGGCCGGCGCAATGAGCAGTACTTC.

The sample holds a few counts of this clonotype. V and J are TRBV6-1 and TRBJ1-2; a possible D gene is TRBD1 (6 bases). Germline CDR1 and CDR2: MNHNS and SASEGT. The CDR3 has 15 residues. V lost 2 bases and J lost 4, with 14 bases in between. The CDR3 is CASSELKGGGYGYTF. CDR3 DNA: TGTGCCAGCAGTGAACTAAAAGGGGGAGGCTATGGCTACACCTTC.

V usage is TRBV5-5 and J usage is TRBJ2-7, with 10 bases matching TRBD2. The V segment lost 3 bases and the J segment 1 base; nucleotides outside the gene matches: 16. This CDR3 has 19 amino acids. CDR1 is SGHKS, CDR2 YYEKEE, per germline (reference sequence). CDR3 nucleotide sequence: TGTGCCAGCAGCTCGTTGGGGGGCGGCCATAGCGGGGGGTCCTACGAGCAGTACTTC. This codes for CASSSLGGGHSGGSYEQYF.

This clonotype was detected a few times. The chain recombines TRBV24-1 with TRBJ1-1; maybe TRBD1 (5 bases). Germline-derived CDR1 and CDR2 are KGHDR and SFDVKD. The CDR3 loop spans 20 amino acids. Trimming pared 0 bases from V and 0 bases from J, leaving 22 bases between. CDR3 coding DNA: TGTGCCACCAGTGATTTGTCCTCCCTGGGACGTCCGGGCATGAACACTGAAGCTTTCTTT. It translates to CATSDLSSLGRPGMNTEAFF.

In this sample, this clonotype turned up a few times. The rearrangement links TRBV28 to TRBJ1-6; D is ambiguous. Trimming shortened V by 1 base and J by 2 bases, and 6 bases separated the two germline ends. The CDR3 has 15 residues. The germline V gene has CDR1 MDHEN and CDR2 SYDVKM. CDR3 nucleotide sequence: TGTGCCAGCAGTTTATTTCCAGCCTATAATTCACCCCTCCACTTT. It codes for CASSLFPAYNSPLHF.

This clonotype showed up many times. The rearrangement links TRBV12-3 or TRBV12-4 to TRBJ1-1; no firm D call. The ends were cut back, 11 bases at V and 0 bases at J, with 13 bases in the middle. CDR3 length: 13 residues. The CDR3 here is CAGPAVLNTEAFF. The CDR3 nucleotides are TGTGCCGGGCCAGCCGTGTTGAACACTGAAGCTTTCTTT.

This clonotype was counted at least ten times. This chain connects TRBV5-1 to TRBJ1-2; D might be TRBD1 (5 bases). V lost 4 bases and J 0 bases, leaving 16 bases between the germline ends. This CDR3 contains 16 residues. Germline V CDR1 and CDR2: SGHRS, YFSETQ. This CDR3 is CASSAGDPNANYGYTF. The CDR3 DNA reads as TGCGCCAGCAGCGCGGGGGACCCCAACGCTAACTATGGCTACACCTTC.

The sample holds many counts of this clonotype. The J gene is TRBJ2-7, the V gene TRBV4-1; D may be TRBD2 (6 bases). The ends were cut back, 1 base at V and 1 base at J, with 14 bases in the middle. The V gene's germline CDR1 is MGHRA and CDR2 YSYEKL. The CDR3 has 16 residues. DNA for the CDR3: TGCGCCAGCAGCCAAGTTTTGCGGGGCGAGTCCTACGAGCAGTACTTC. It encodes CASSQVLRGESYEQYF.

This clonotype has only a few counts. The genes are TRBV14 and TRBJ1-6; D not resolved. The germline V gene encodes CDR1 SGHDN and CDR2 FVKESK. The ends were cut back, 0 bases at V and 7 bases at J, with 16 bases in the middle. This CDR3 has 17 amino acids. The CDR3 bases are TGTGCCAGCAGCCAAGATGTTTTCGGGCGGCGAAATTCACCCCTCCACTTT. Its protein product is CASSQDVFGRRNSPLHF.

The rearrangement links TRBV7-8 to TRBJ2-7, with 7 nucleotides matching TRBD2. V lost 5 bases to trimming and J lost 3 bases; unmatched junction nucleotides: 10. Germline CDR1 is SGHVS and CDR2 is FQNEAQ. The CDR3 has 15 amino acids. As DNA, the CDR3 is TGTGCCAGCAGCCCATCCCTGGGGAGGGGCTACGAGCAGTACTTC. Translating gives CASSPSLGRGYEQYF.

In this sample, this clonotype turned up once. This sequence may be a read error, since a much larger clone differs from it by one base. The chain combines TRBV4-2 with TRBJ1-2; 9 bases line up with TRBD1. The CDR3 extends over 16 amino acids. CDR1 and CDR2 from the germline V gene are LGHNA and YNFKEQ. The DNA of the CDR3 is TGTGCCGGCAGCCAAGAAACAGGGGGCATTAACTATGGCTACACCTTC. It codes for CAGSQETGGINYGYTF.

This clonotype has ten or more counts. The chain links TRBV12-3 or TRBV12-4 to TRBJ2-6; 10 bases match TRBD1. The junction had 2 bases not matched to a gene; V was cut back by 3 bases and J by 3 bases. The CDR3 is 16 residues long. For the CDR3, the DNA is TGTGCCAGCAGTTTGACAGGGGGCAGTGGGGCCAACGTCCTGACTTTC. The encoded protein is CASSLTGGSGANVLTF.

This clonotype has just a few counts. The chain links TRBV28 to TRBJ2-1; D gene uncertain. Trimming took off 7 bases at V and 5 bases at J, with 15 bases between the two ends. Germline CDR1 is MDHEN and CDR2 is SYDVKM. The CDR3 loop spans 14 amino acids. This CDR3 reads CASISPGRNNEQFF. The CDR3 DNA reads TGTGCCAGCATTAGCCCCGGACGAAACAATGAGCAGTTCTTC.

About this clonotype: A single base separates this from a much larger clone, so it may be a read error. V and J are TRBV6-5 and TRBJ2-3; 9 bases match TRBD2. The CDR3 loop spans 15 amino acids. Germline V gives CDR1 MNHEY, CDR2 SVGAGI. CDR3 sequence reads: CASEASGKSTDTQCF. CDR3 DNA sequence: TGTGCCAGCGAAGCTAGCGGGAAAAGCACAGATACGCAGTGTTTT.

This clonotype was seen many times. As DNA, the CDR3 is TGTGCCAGCAGTTACTCGGGGATAGCCAAAAACATTCAGTACTTC. Protein sequence: CASSYSGIAKNIQYF. The genes are TRBV6-5 and TRBJ2-4; no clear D gene. The V end was cut by 0 bases, the J end by 0 bases, with 6 bases between. Germline V lookup: CDR1 MNHEY, CDR2 SVGAGI. The CDR3 loop spans 15 amino acids.

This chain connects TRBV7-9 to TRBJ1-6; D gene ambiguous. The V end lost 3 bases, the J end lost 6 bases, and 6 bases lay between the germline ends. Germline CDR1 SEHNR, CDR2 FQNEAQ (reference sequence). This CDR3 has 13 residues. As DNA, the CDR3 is TGTGCCAGCAGCTTGGACGTTAATTCACCCCTCCACTTT. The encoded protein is CASSLDVNSPLHF.

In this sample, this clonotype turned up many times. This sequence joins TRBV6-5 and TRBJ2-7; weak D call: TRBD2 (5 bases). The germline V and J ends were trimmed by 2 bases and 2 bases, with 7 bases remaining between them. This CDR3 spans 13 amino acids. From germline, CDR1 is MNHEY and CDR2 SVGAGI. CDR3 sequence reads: CASSYVGAYEQYF. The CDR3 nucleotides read TGTGCCAGCAGTTACGTCGGGGCCTACGAGCAGTACTTC.

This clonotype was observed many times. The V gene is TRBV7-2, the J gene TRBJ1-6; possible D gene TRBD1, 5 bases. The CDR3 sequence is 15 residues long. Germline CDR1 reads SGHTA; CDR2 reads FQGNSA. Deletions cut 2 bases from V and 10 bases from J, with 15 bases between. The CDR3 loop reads CASSLMEGARSPLHF. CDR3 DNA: TGTGCCAGCAGCTTAATGGAAGGGGCTCGGTCACCCCTCCACTTT.

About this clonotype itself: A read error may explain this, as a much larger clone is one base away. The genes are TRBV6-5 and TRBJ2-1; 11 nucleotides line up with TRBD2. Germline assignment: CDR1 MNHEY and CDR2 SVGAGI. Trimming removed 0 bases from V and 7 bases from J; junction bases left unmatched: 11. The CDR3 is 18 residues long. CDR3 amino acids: CASSYSALAGDPPNEQFF. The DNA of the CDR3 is TGTGCCAGCAGTTACTCGGCACTAGCGGGAGACCCACCAAATGAGCAGTTCTTC.

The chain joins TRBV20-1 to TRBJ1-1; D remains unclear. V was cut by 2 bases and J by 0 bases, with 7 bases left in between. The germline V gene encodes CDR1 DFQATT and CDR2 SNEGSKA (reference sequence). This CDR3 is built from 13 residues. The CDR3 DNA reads TGCAGTGCTAGAAACACACTGAACACTGAAGCTTTCTTT. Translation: CSARNTLNTEAFF.

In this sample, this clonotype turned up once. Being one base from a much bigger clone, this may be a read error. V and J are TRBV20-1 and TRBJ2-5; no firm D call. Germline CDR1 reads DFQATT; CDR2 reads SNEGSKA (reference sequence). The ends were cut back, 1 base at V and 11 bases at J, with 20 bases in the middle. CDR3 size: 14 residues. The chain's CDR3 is CSARVRHFYNEQYF. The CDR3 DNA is TGCAGTGCTAGAGTTAGACATTTCTACAATGAGCAGTACTTC.

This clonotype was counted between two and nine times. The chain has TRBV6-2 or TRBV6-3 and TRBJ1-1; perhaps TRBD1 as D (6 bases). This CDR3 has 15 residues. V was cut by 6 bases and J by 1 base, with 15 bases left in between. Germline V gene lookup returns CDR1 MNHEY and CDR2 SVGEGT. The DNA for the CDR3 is TGTGCCAGCAGCGCCCCCGGACAGAAGAACACTGAAGCTTTCTTT. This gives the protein CASSAPGQKNTEAFF.